Only a few counts were recorded for the clone carrying this T cell receptor (beta chain). These data originate in a study of blood T cell repertoires in COVID-19. Study context: Samples taken during acute and convalescent COVID-19 were collected in the United States, Italy and Spain. The analysed material was cDNA or gDNA that came from T cells, B-cell-depleted T cells, or PBMCs.

Original data processing: Reference gene primer amplification gave nucleated cell count estimates. This table comes from immunoSEQ multiplex PCR, and its TCRdb copy is limited to in-frame clones, with some not included. The DNA gave D and trimming, while V, J and clone size come from that table. The data show more than 85,000 clones, approximately 70% seen once. Per germline, CDR1 LGHNT and CDR2 FRNRAP. The CDR3 covers 14 residues. The V end was cut by 1 base, the J end by 6 bases, with 7 bases between. The rearrangement uses TRBV12-5 and TRBJ1-6; tentatively, D is TRBD1 (5 bases). Sample: peripheral blood. The TCR sequence derives from a woman in her sixties with acute or convalescent COVID-19. The CDR3 sequence is CASGLGQPNSPLHF. Written as DNA, the CDR3 is TGTGCTAGTGGTTTGGGACAGCCTAATTCACCCCTCCACTTT.